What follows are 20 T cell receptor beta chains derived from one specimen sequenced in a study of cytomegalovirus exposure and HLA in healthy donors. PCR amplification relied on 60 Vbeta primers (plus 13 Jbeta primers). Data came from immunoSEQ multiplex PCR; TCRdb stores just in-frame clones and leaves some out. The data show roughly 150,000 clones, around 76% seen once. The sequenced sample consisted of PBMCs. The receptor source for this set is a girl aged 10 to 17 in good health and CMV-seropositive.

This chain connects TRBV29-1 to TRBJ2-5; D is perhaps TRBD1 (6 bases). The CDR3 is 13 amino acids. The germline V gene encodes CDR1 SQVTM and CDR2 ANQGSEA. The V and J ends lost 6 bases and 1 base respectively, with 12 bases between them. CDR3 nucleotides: TGCAGCGTGGGGGCCGGGCCCCAAGAGACCCAGTACTTC. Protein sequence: CSVGAGPQETQYF. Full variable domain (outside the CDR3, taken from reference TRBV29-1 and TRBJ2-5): SAVISQKPSRDICQRGTSLTIQCQVDSQVTMMFWYRQQPGQSLTLIATANQGSEATYESGFVIDKFPISRPNLTFSTLTVSNMSPEDSSIYLCSVGAGPQETQYFGPGTRLLVL.

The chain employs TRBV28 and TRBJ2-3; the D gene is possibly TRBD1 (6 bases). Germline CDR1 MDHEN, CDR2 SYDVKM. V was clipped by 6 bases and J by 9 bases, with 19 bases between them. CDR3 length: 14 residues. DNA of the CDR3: TGTGCCAGCAGCCTTCCGAGGGACACCCCAACGCAGTATTTT. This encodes CASSLPRDTPTQYF. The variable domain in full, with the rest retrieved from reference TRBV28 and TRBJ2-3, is DVKVTQSSRYLVKRTGEKVFLECVQDMDHENMFWYRQDPGLGLRLIYFSYDVKMKEKGDIPEGYSVSREKKERFSLILESASTNQTSMYLCASSLPRDTPTQYFGPGTRLTVL.

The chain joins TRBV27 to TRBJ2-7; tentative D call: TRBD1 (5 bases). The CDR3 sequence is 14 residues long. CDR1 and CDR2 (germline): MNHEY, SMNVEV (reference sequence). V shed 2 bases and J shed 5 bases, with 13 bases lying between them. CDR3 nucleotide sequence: TGTGCCAGCAGTTTAGTACAGGACGGAGACGAGCAGTACTTC. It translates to CASSLVQDGDEQYF.

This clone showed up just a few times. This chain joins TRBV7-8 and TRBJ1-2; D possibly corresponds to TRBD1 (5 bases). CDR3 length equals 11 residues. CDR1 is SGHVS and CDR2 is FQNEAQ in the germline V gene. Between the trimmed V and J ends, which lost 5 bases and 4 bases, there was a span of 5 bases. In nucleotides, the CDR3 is TGTGCCAGCAGCCAGGGCTATGGCTACACCTTC. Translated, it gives CASSQGYGYTF.

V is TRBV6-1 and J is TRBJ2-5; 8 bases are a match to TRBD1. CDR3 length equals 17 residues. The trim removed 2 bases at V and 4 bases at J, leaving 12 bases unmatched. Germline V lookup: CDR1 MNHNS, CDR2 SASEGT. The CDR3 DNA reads TGTGCCAGCAGTGAATCCCGGATAGAAGACAGGGGAGAGACCCAGTACTTC. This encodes CASSESRIEDRGETQYF.

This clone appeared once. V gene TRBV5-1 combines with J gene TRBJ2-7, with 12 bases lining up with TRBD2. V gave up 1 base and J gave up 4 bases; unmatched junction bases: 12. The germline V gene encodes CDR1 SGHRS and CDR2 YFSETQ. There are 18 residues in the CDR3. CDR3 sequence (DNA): TGCGCCAGCAGCTTGTGGGCTAGCGGGGGGGCCACTTTATACGAGCAGTACTTC. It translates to CASSLWASGGATLYEQYF. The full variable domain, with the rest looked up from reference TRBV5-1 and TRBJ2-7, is KAGVTQTPRYLIKTRGQQVTLSCSPISGHRSVSWYQQTPGQGLQFLFEYFSETQRNKGNFPGRFSGRQFSNSRSEMNVSTLELGDSALYLCASSLWASGGATLYEQYFGPGTRLTVT.

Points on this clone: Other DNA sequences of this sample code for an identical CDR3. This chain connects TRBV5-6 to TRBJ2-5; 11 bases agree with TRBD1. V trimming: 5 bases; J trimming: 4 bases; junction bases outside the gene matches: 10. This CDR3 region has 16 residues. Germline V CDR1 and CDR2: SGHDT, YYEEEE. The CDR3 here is CASSHGQGALGETQYF. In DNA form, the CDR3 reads TGTGCCAGCAGTCACGGACAGGGGGCCTTAGGAGAGACCCAGTACTTC.

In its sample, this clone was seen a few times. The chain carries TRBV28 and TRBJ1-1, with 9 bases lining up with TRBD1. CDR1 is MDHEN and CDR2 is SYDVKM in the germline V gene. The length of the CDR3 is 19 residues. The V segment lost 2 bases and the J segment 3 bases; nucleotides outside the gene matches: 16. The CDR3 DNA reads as TGTGCCAGCAGTTTAGGGGCCCTTTCACAGGGGGCGCTTCACACTGAAGCTTTCTTT. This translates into CASSLGALSQGALHTEAFF.

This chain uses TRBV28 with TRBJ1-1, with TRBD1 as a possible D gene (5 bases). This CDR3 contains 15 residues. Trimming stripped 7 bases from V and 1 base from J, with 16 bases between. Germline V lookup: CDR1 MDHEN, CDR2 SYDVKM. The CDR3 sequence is CASTLTGTGNTEAFF. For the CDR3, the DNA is TGTGCCAGCACCTTAACCGGGACTGGGAACACTGAAGCTTTCTTT.

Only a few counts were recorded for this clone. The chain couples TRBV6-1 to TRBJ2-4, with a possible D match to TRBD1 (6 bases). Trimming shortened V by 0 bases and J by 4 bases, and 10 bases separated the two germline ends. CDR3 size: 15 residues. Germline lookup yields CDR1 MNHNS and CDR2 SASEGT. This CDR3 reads CASSEAWTEKNIQYF. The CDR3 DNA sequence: TGTGCCAGCAGTGAAGCCTGGACAGAAAAAAACATTCAGTACTTC.

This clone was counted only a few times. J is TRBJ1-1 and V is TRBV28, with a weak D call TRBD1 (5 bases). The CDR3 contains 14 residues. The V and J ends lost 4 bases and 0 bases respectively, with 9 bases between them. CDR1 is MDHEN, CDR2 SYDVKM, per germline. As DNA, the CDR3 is TGTGCCAGCAGTTCCCCAGGGCTGAACACTGAAGCTTTCTTT. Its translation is CASSSPGLNTEAFF.

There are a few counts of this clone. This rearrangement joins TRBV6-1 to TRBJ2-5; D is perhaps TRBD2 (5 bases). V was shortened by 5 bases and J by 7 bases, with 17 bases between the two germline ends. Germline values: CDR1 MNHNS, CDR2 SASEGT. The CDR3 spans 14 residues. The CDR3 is CASSPGPAGVTQYF. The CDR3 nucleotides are TGTGCCAGCAGTCCAGGACCCGCGGGCGTGACCCAGTACTTC.

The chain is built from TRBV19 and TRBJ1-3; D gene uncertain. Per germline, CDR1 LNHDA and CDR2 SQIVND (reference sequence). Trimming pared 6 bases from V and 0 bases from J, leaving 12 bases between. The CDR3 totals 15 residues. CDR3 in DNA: TGTGCCAGTAGCCCCGACAAAGTCTCTGGAAACACCATATATTTT. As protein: CASSPDKVSGNTIYF.

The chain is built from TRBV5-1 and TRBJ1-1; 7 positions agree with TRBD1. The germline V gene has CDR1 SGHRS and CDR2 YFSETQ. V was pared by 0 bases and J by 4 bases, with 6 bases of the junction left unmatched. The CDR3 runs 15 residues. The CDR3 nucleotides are TGCGCCAGCAGCTTGGGACAGGGTCTCGGCACTGAAGCTTTCTTT. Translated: CASSLGQGLGTEAFF. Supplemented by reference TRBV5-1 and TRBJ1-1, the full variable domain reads KAGVTQTPRYLIKTRGQQVTLSCSPISGHRSVSWYQQTPGQGLQFLFEYFSETQRNKGNFPGRFSGRQFSNSRSEMNVSTLELGDSALYLCASSLGQGLGTEAFFGQGTRLTVV.

The DNA for the CDR3 is TGTGCCAGCAGTGGCCTAGCGGGACTCAATGAGCAGTTCTTC. This sequence encodes CASSGLAGLNEQFF. The chain joins TRBV6-5 to TRBJ2-1; TRBD2 matches 9 bases. V lost 5 bases to trimming and J lost 6 bases; unmatched junction nucleotides: 5. The CDR3 totals 14 residues. Germline CDR1 and CDR2: MNHEY and SVGAGI.

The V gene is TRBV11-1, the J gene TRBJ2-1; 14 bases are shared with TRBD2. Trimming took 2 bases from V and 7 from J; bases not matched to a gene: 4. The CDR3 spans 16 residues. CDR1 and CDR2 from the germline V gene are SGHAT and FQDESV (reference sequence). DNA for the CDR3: TGTGCCAGCAGCTTATGGGGACTAGCGGGAGATAATGAGCAGTTCTTC. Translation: CASSLWGLAGDNEQFF.

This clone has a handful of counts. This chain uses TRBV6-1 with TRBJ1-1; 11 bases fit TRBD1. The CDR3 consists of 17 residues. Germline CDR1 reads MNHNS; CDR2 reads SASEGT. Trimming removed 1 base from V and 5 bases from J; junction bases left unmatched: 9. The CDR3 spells CASSEVRTGGLGTEAFF. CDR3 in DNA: TGTGCCAGCAGTGAAGTTAGGACAGGGGGCTTGGGGACTGAAGCTTTCTTT.

This CDR3 is CASSQEAIRDTEAFF. CDR3 nucleotide sequence: TGCGCCAGCAGCCAAGAAGCGATTCGGGACACTGAAGCTTTCTTT. The V call is TRBV4-1, the J call TRBJ1-1; no clear D gene. Deletions cut 0 bases from V and 3 bases from J, with 11 bases between. There are 15 residues in the CDR3. From germline, CDR1 is MGHRA and CDR2 YSYEKL.

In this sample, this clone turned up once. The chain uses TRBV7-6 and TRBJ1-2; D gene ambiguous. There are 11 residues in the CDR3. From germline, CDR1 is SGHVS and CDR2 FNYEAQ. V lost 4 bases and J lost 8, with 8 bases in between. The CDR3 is CASSSRGGYTF. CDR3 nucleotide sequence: TGTGCCAGCAGCTCCCGAGGGGGCTACACCTTC.

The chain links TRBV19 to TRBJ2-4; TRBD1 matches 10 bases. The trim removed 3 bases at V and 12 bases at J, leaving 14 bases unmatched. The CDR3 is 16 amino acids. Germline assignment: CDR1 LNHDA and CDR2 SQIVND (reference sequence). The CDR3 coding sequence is TGTGCCAGTAGTATTCGACTGGGACAGGGGAGTTCTAATCAGTACTTC. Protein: CASSIRLGQGSSNQYF.